This passage covers 9 T cell receptor beta chains from one sample sequenced in a study of blood T cell repertoires in COVID-19. TCRdb keeps only in-frame clones here, not all; method: immunoSEQ multiplex PCR. Of about 270,000 clones in the sample, about nine tenths were seen once. The sequencing input was peripheral blood. These receptor sequences come from a woman aged 30 to 39 with COVID-19, enrolled during active disease.

The CDR3 loop reads CASSQDTGGNDYGYTF. As DNA, the CDR3 is TGTGCCAGCAGCCAAGATACAGGGGGTAATGACTATGGCTACACCTTC. The chain couples TRBV3-1 (or the pseudogene TRBV3-2) to TRBJ1-2; 8 bases map to TRBD1. There are 16 residues in the CDR3. Germline loops: CDR1 LGHDT, CDR2 YNNKEL (reference sequence). The V segment lost 0 bases and the J segment 3 bases; nucleotides outside the gene matches: 6.

The gene calls are TRBV5-1 and TRBJ2-2, with 11 bases aligning to TRBD1. V lost 3 bases and J lost 5; bases outside the gene matches: 6. The CDR3 is 16 amino acids. Germline assignment: CDR1 SGHRS and CDR2 YFSETQ. This chain's CDR3 is CASSYGQGAGTGELFF. In nucleotides, the CDR3 is TGCGCCAGCAGCTATGGACAGGGGGCAGGAACCGGGGAGCTGTTTTTT.

The chain uses TRBV5-1 and TRBJ2-2; D gene uncertain. This CDR3 comprises 13 residues. CDR1 and CDR2 (germline): SGHRS, YFSETQ. V dropped 4 bases and J dropped 1 base, with 5 bases sitting between them. The CDR3 DNA is TGCGCCAGCAGCAGCCAGAACACCGGGGAGCTGTTTTTT. This codes for CASSSQNTGELFF.

This clone was recorded once. The sample carries other DNA sequences with the same CDR3. The genes are TRBV10-3 and TRBJ2-7; 8 bases map to TRBD1. The germline CDR1 and CDR2 sequences are ENHRY and SYGVKD. The CDR3 has 13 amino acids. With 4 bases clipped from V and 1 base from J, the junction kept 0 bases outside the gene matches. The CDR3 reads CAISGQGSYEQYF. The CDR3 DNA is TGTGCCATCAGTGGACAGGGGTCCTACGAGCAGTACTTC.

V usage is TRBV7-9 and J usage is TRBJ1-2, with TRBD1 matching over 8 bases. The germline V gene encodes CDR1 SEHNR and CDR2 FQNEAQ (reference sequence). This CDR3 comprises 18 residues. The V gene end was trimmed by 5 bases and the J gene end by 2 bases; junction bases not matched to a gene: 16. The CDR3 sequence: CASSPPLVGTGANYGYTF. The DNA for the CDR3 is TGTGCCAGCAGCCCGCCGTTAGTGGGGACAGGTGCCAACTATGGCTACACCTTC.

The genes are TRBV7-7 and TRBJ1-3; no reliable D call. Trimming removed 5 bases at V and 0 bases at J, with 14 bases between. Per germline, CDR1 SSHAT and CDR2 FNYEAQ (reference sequence). This CDR3 has 16 amino acids. The CDR3 here is CASSEQIQNSGNTIYF. The CDR3 coding sequence is TGTGCCAGCAGCGAACAGATACAGAACTCTGGAAACACCATATATTTT.

The rearrangement joins TRBV9 to TRBJ1-1; D unresolved. Deletions cut 0 bases from V and 7 bases from J, with 7 bases between. Germline lookup yields CDR1 SGDLS and CDR2 YYNGEE. The CDR3 loop spans 12 amino acids. The CDR3 is CASSVVGGEAFF. The CDR3 DNA sequence: TGTGCCAGCAGCGTAGTAGGCGGTGAAGCTTTCTTT.

This chain links TRBV27 with TRBJ2-7; tentative D call: TRBD1 (6 bases). Germline CDR1 MNHEY, CDR2 SMNVEV (reference sequence). Trimming cost V 2 bases and J 3 bases, with 17 bases left between them. CDR3 size: 16 residues. The CDR3 reads CASSLAWGQGHYEQYF. The CDR3, as DNA: TGTGCCAGCAGTTTAGCATGGGGGCAGGGCCACTACGAGCAGTACTTC.

The chain joins TRBV13 to TRBJ2-5, with 13 bases matching TRBD2. Trimming cost V 4 bases and J 0 bases; bases outside gene matches: 5. Germline-derived CDR1 and CDR2 are PRHDT and FYEKMQ (reference sequence). The CDR3 consists of 17 residues. The CDR3 sequence: CASSSGLAGDYQETQYF. The DNA of the CDR3 is TGTGCCAGCAGCTCCGGACTAGCGGGGGATTACCAAGAGACCCAGTACTTC.